The clone carrying this T cell receptor (beta chain) was picked up a small number of times. The antigen remains unidentified. This sample was included in a study of T-cell reconstitution after alpha-beta-depleted transplantation in children. Notes on the study in general: Reports say that about two months after transplant, the alpha-beta T cells came out of several hundred graft clones that had expanded.

TCRbeta library construction was performed incorporating unique molecular identifiers. In TCRdb, the PCR reads were re-called with MiXCR into one record per CDR3 protein. The table has 300,000 to 400,000 distinct CDR3 sequences, about 17% seen once. The CDR3 length is 12 residues. Germline V lookup: CDR1 SEHNR, CDR2 FQNEAQ (reference sequence). V lost 2 bases, J lost 8 bases, and 9 bases lay in between. This receptor was obtained from a male patient aged 2 to 10 who had a stem cell transplant for acute lymphoblastic leukemia, so the T cells may come from the graft donor. This specimen was PBMCs, mostly from graft donor cells, taken 360 days after TCRalphabeta/CD19-depleted stem cell transplant. This rearrangement joins TRBV7-9 to TRBJ1-1; D gene ambiguous. In DNA form, the CDR3 reads TGTGCCAGCAGCTTACCTCGAGCCGAAGCTTTCTTT. This encodes CASSLPRAEAFF.